This TCR beta chain was retrieved from a study of shared clonotypes between healthy human individuals. Study in general: Each donor contributed plates that comprised three CD4 naive, three CD4 memory, two CD8 naive and one CD8 memory.

Division of CD4+ cells produced a CD45RA+ naive subset and a CD45RA-negative memory subset. The CDR3 has 12 residues. Trimming removed 3 bases from V and 7 bases from J, with 13 bases in between. The germline V gene encodes CDR1 GTSNPN and CDR2 SVGIG (reference sequence). Concerning this clone itself: Different DNA sequences within this sample yield the same CDR3.

Per sorted-subset replicate PCR, input was 150 to 250 ng DNA, representing roughly 29,000 T cell genomes. Only in-frame clones appear in the TCRdb table, and some are missing; sequencing was by immunoSEQ multiplex PCR. Of roughly 2.4 million clones listed, about 94% were seen once; the top ten hold roughly 0.13%. Sample: naive CD4+ T cells sorted from blood. The subset is: CD45RA+ positively selected. The chain combines TRBV30 with TRBJ2-7; D perhaps matches TRBD1 (8 bases). This TCR was recovered from a young man in good health. The CDR3 sequence is CAWRNRGGEQYF. The DNA for the CDR3 is TGTGCCTGGAGGAACAGGGGGGGAGAGCAGTACTTC.